The 3 T cell receptor beta chains below were found in one sample sequenced in a study of response to subunit inactivated influenza vaccine. One entry per CDR3 protein results from TCRdb running MiXCR on the RT-PCR reads. The sample has 800,000 or so distinct CDR3 sequences, 21% seen once; the top ten hold roughly a tenth. The starting material was PBMCs from blood, obtained more than 4 days after vaccination. Every receptor here comes from a man aged 50 or older who received an inactivated influenza vaccine.

The table lists this clonotype with a few counts. This chain uses TRBV4-1 with TRBJ2-7; no clear D. From germline, CDR1 is MGHRA and CDR2 YSYEKL. V lost 0 bases and J lost 2, with 11 bases in between. The CDR3 runs 15 residues. The CDR3 is CASSQEPGRAYEQYF. The CDR3 coding sequence is TGCGCCAGCAGCCAAGAACCTGGCAGAGCCTACGAGCAGTACTTC.

V is TRBV5-6 and J is TRBJ2-7; no clear D gene. The CDR3 has 12 residues. CDR1 and CDR2 from the germline V gene are SGHDT and YYEEEE. Trimming shortened V by 1 base and J by 9 bases, and 11 bases separated the two germline ends. CDR3 coding DNA: TGTGCCAGCAGCTTGTTTAGGAAAGGGCAGTACTTC. Its protein product is CASSLFRKGQYF.

This clonotype appeared a few times. The chain links TRBV6-2 or TRBV6-3 to TRBJ2-5; D is possibly TRBD2 (5 bases). Deletions cut 2 bases from V and 7 bases from J, with 20 bases between. CDR3 length: 16 residues. Germline lookup yields CDR1 MNHEY and CDR2 SVGEGT. The CDR3 DNA is TGTGCCAGCAGTTACAGAGGCCCCGGAACCGCGGGGACCCAGTACTTC. It is translated as CASSYRGPGTAGTQYF.